These 7 T cell receptor beta chains were sequenced from one sample in a study of control samples from healthy donors and cancer patients. This table comes from immunoSEQ multiplex PCR, and its TCRdb copy is limited to in-frame clones, with some not included. The table includes around 150,000 clones, approximately 90% detected once. The source material was blood. The receptors come from a man aged 25 to 40 in good health.

V usage is TRBV6-5 and J usage is TRBJ1-1, with 7 bases matching TRBD1. The CDR3 is 16 residues long. The J segment lost 5 bases and the V segment lost 0 bases, leaving 9 bases of the junction unmatched. Germline CDR1 is MNHEY and CDR2 is SVGAGI. Written as DNA, the CDR3 is TGTGCCAGCAGTTACTCGATGGACAGGAAAGGGACTGAAGCTTTCTTT. Protein: CASSYSMDRKGTEAFF.

The chain has TRBV28 and TRBJ1-6, with TRBD1 matching over 9 bases. The V gene end was trimmed by 5 bases and the J gene end by 7 bases; junction bases not matched to a gene: 6. This CDR3 spans 15 amino acids. Germline V gene data show CDR1 as MDHEN and CDR2 as SYDVKM. The CDR3 nucleotides read TGTGCCAGCAGTGCCCCAACAGGGGGCAATTCACCCCTCCACTTT. Residues: CASSAPTGGNSPLHF.

This clone appeared a single time. This chain uses TRBV9 with TRBJ1-3, with D perhaps TRBD1 (5 bases). The germline V and J ends were trimmed by 4 bases and 1 base, with 15 bases remaining between them. CDR3 length: 16 amino acids. Germline CDR1 is SGDLS and CDR2 is YYNGEE. CDR3 in DNA: TGTGCCAGCAGCCAAGCCCAGGGCCCGTCTGGAAACACCATATATTTT. This encodes CASSQAQGPSGNTIYF.

The chain recombines TRBV9 with TRBJ2-3; no firm D call. Per germline, CDR1 SGDLS and CDR2 YYNGEE. V was shortened by 4 bases and J by 3 bases, with 15 bases between the two germline ends. This CDR3 spans 15 amino acids. The CDR3 DNA sequence: TGTGCCAGCAGCATTTCTGCGTACGCTACAGATACGCAGTATTTT. Protein sequence: CASSISAYATDTQYF.

This clone has only one observation. The chain carries TRBV7-2 and TRBJ1-1, with 7 bases aligning to TRBD1. CDR1 is SGHTA, CDR2 FQGNSA, per germline. The CDR3 has 15 residues. With 5 bases clipped from V and 3 bases from J, the junction kept 9 bases outside the gene matches. The CDR3 region is CASSPSDRSYTEAFF. The CDR3 DNA reads TGTGCCAGCAGCCCCTCGGACAGGAGTTACACTGAAGCTTTCTTT.

J is TRBJ1-1 and V is TRBV15, with a possible D match to TRBD1 (6 bases). V shed 0 bases and J shed 11 bases, with 25 bases lying between them. The CDR3 length is 17 residues. Germline CDR1 is LNHNV and CDR2 is YYDKDF (reference sequence). The CDR3 loop is CATSRELRGQARFRAFF. In DNA form, the CDR3 reads TGTGCCACCAGCAGAGAACTCAGGGGCCAGGCCCGCTTTCGTGCTTTCTTT.

In DNA form, the CDR3 reads TGCGCCAGCAGCCAAGGCGTCGGTAATGAGCAGTTCTTC. Amino acid sequence: CASSQGVGNEQFF. The gene calls are TRBV4-3 and TRBJ2-1; no firm D call. V lost 1 base and J lost 7, with 8 bases in between. CDR3 size: 13 residues. Germline CDR1 reads LGHNA; CDR2 reads YSLEER.